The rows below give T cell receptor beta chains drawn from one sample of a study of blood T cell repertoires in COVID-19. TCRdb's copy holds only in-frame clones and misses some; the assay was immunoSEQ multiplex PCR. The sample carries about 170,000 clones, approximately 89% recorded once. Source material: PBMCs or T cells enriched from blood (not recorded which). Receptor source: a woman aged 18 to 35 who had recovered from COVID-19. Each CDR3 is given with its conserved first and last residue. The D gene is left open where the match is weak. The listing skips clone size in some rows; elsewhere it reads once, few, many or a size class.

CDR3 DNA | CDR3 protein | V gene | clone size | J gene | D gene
TGTGCCAGCAGCTTAGCAGGGGTGGTCAATCAGCCCCAGCATTTT | CASSLAGVVNQPQHF | TRBV11-2 | once | TRBJ1-5 | NA
TGTGCCAGCAGTGAATCCCGGACAGGGGGCGGTAACACTGAAGCTTTCTTT | CASSESRTGGGNTEAFF | TRBV25-1 | once | TRBJ1-1 | TRBD1
TGTGCCAGCAGTTCAAGGGGCCCAGGGCAACCTATTGGTAATTCACCCCTCCACTTT | CASSSRGPGQPIGNSPLHF | TRBV27 | few | TRBJ1-6 | NA
TGTGCCAGCAGTGAAGGATCGAGGGGGCTGGGCTACACCTTC | CASSEGSRGLGYTF | TRBV2 | NA | TRBJ1-2 | TRBD1
TGTGCCAGCAGTGATCGACTCAATCAGCCCCAGCATTTT | CASSDRLNQPQHF | TRBV6-1 | once | TRBJ1-5 | NA
TGTGCCAGCTCACCACCGGATTTGGGCAGGTACAATGAGCAGTTCTTC | CASSPPDLGRYNEQFF | TRBV18 | NA | TRBJ2-1 | NA
TGTGCCAGCTCACCAATAGAGGGGGCGGACTATGGCTACACCTTC | CASSPIEGADYGYTF | TRBV18 | NA | TRBJ1-2 | TRBD1
TGTGCCAGCAGCTATGGGGGACTAGCGGGAGGCAATGAGCAGTTCTTC | CASSYGGLAGGNEQFF | TRBV7-6 | NA | TRBJ2-1 | TRBD2
TGTGCCAGCAGTCTATCAAGCACCGGGGAGCTGTTTTTT | CASSLSSTGELFF | TRBV6-2/TRBV6-3 | NA | TRBJ2-2 | NA
TGTGCCAGTAGTGCGGGGGTGGTCGGGAGGGCCCCCAGCACCGGGGAGCTGTTTTTT | CASSAGVVGRAPSTGELFF | TRBV19 | NA | TRBJ2-2 | TRBD2
TGCAGCGCCGCCAGCGGGAGCTCCTACGAGCAGTACTTC | CSAASGSSYEQYF | TRBV29-1 | NA | TRBJ2-7 | TRBD2
TGTGCCAGCAGCTTAGCACACAGGGGGCTTCCCGAAAAACTGTTTTTT | CASSLAHRGLPEKLFF | TRBV7-8 | once | TRBJ1-4 | TRBD1
TGTGCCAGCAGCCTCGGGGACAGGGAACAATACACCTTC | CASSLGDREQYTF | TRBV7-9 | NA | TRBJ1-2 | TRBD1
TGTGCCAGCAGCTTAGGTCGTCTAAGGAGGGACAGGGGGCCCGGGGAGCTGTTTTTT | CASSLGRLRRDRGPGELFF | TRBV11-3 | NA | TRBJ2-2 | TRBD1
TGTGCCAGTAGTGTATTCCGGTCCAGCGGGAGGACAGATACGCAGTATTTT | CASSVFRSSGRTDTQYF | TRBV19 | few | TRBJ2-3 | TRBD2
TGCGCCAGCAGCCAACGGACAGTTGGGCTGGATGAGCAGTTCTTC | CASSQRTVGLDEQFF | TRBV4-3 | NA | TRBJ2-1 | NA
TGCGCCAGCAGCAGTGCGAACTACAATGAGCAGTTCTTC | CASSSANYNEQFF | TRBV5-1 | NA | TRBJ2-1 | NA
TGTGCCAGCAGTTTCATTACCAGGGGGCTAGTTGGGGCCAACGTCCTGACTTTC | CASSFITRGLVGANVLTF | TRBV27 | NA | TRBJ2-6 | TRBD1
TGTGCCAGCAGTCCTGGACAGTCTACCTACGAGCAGTACTTC | CASSPGQSTYEQYF | TRBV27 | NA | TRBJ2-7 | NA
TGTGCCAGCATTCGACAGCTGAATCAGCCCCAGCATTTT | CASIRQLNQPQHF | TRBV28 | NA | TRBJ1-5 | NA
TGTGCCAGCAGTCCAACAGACAGGGGAGGCTACACCTTC | CASSPTDRGGYTF | TRBV6-6 | NA | TRBJ1-2 | TRBD1
TGTGCCAGCAGTTTAGGAGACACTGAAGCTTTCTTT | CASSLGDTEAFF | TRBV28 | NA | TRBJ1-1 | NA
TGTGCCTGGAGTGGACAGGCAAACACTGAAGCTTTCTTT | CAWSGQANTEAFF | TRBV30 | NA | TRBJ1-1 | NA
TGTGCCAGCAGCCCTTGGAGGGGCGACTACAATGAGCAGTTCTTC | CASSPWRGDYNEQFF | TRBV11-2 | NA | TRBJ2-1 | NA
TGTGCCAGCAGTCTCTGGACTAGCGGGAGGGCAACAGATACGCAGTATTTT | CASSLWTSGRATDTQYF | TRBV28 | NA | TRBJ2-3 | TRBD2
TGTGCCAGCAGCCAAGACCTAACGGGCCCCCGGGGGCAGTATTTT | CASSQDLTGPRGQYF | TRBV14 | NA | TRBJ2-3 | NA
TGTGCCAGCAGTTTTAGGGGGGGATCACCCCTCCACTTT | CASSFRGGSPLHF | TRBV28 | NA | TRBJ1-6 | NA
TGTGCCATCACCCCGGACAGCATGAACACTGAAGCTTTCTTT | CAITPDSMNTEAFF | TRBV10-3 | NA | TRBJ1-1 | NA
TGTGCCAGCAGCTTAGACACTAACTATGGCTACACCTTC | CASSLDTNYGYTF | TRBV7-9 | NA | TRBJ1-2 | NA
TGCGCCAGCAGCCAAGAACCCCCCGCGGGACAGGTCTATAATTCACCCCTCCACTTT | CASSQEPPAGQVYNSPLHF | TRBV4-1 | NA | TRBJ1-6 | TRBD1
TGTGCCACCAGTGATCGAGGGACTAGCGGGAGGGATACGCAGTATTTT | CATSDRGTSGRDTQYF | TRBV24-1 | NA | TRBJ2-3 | TRBD2
TGTGCCAGCACTAGGGGAGGACAGGGGCTCCAACAGCAGTTCTTC | CASTRGGQGLQQQFF | TRBV7-9 | NA | TRBJ2-1 | TRBD1
TGTGCCAGCAGTCCCCAGGGCGATGGCTACACCTTC | CASSPQGDGYTF | TRBV12-3/TRBV12-4 | NA | TRBJ1-2 | NA
TGTGCCAGCAGCTTTACAAGCGGGGGCAGTAAAAACATTCAGTACTTC | CASSFTSGGSKNIQYF | TRBV5-4 | NA | TRBJ2-4 | TRBD2
TGCGCCAGCAGCCAACCACGGGAGGGTAGGGCCTACGAGCAGTACTTC | CASSQPREGRAYEQYF | TRBV4-1 | NA | TRBJ2-7 | TRBD2
TGCAGTGCTAGTTACAAAGTTCAGTACTTC | CSASYKVQYF | TRBV20-1 | NA | TRBJ2-4 | NA
TGTGCCAGCAGTTTACTAAGTAACACTGAAGCTTTCTTT | CASSLLSNTEAFF | TRBV12-3/TRBV12-4 | NA | TRBJ1-1 | NA
TGTGCCAGTAACGAGGGCCGTGCGGCTGGCTACACCTTC | CASNEGRAAGYTF | TRBV19 | NA | TRBJ1-2 | NA
TGTGCCAGCAGCTTAGTCCACGACAGGCCGTACGAGCAGTACTTC | CASSLVHDRPYEQYF | TRBV7-6 | NA | TRBJ2-7 | NA
TGTGCCAGTCGGACAGGGACACTCCCCGAGACCCAGTACTTC | CASRTGTLPETQYF | TRBV28 | NA | TRBJ2-5 | TRBD1
TGCGCCAGCAGCCTTTCCTCTACTCTTGAGCAGTTCTTC | CASSLSSTLEQFF | TRBV4-1 | NA | TRBJ2-1 | NA
TGTGCCAGCAGCTTGGGGGGGATTGGAAACGAGCAGTACTTC | CASSLGGIGNEQYF | TRBV7-9 | once | TRBJ2-7 | TRBD2
TGTGCCAGCGGTTTACAGGGGGTTAGAAGGTATGGCTACACCTTC | CASGLQGVRRYGYTF | TRBV27 | few | TRBJ1-2 | TRBD1
TGTGCCAGCAGCTCCGGGACTACCTACGAGCAGTACTTC | CASSSGTTYEQYF | TRBV5-5 | NA | TRBJ2-7 | TRBD2
TGCGCCAGCAGTGAGTACCGGGACAGGGTTATGCCGACCTACGAGCAGTACTTC | CASSEYRDRVMPTYEQYF | TRBV10-1 | few | TRBJ2-7 | TRBD1
TGTGCCACCAGTGATACCGGAGGACGGCTCGGGGAGCTGTTTTTT | CATSDTGGRLGELFF | TRBV24-1 | NA | TRBJ2-2 | NA
TGTGCCAGCAGCCAGGACGGACTAGCGCCTTACTACGAGCAGTACTTC | CASSQDGLAPYYEQYF | TRBV14 | NA | TRBJ2-7 | TRBD2
TGTGCCAGCAGTGACGGACAGGGTTTAGGTGGCTACACCTTC | CASSDGQGLGGYTF | TRBV2 | NA | TRBJ1-2 | TRBD1
TGTGCCAGCAGCTTAGTCGTCGGCGGCCTTAGCTCCTATAATTCACCCCTCCACTTT | CASSLVVGGLSSYNSPLHF | TRBV7-2 | NA | TRBJ1-6 | NA
TGCAGTCGGGAAAGCAAGACCCAGTACTTC | CSRESKTQYF | TRBV20-1 | NA | TRBJ2-5 | NA
TGTGCCAGCAGTTACTCTATGGACAGGCGATATGGCTACACCTTC | CASSYSMDRRYGYTF | TRBV6-7 | NA | TRBJ1-2 | TRBD1
TGTGCCAGCAGCACTAACACCGGGGAGCTGTTTTTT | CASSTNTGELFF | TRBV7-3 | NA | TRBJ2-2 | NA
TGTGCCTGGAGTAAAACCTACCGGCTAGACAGGGGGAATCGGGAGCAGTACTTC | CAWSKTYRLDRGNREQYF | TRBV30 | NA | TRBJ2-7 | TRBD1
TGTGCCAGCAGTTTGGGATATAGCGGGAGGGTAGGAGAGCAGTACTTC | CASSLGYSGRVGEQYF | TRBV28 | NA | TRBJ2-7 | TRBD2
TGTGCCAGTAGGAAAGGACAGGATCAGCCCCAGCATTTT | CASRKGQDQPQHF | TRBV19 | NA | TRBJ1-5 | TRBD1
TGTGCCAGCAGTTTATGGGTCGGGACAGGGAGCACCGGGGAGCTGTTTTTT | CASSLWVGTGSTGELFF | TRBV28 | NA | TRBJ2-2 | TRBD1
TGTGCCACTGTGACTCGAGTAGGTACAGGGTACAATGAGCAGTTCTTC | CATVTRVGTGYNEQFF | TRBV10-3 | NA | TRBJ2-1 | NA
TGCAGCGTTCCCGGATCAAACAGGTACACTGAAGCTTTCTTT | CSVPGSNRYTEAFF | TRBV29-1 | NA | TRBJ1-1 | NA
TGTGCCAGCTCACAGTCCAGGTCTAACTATGGCTACACCTTC | CASSQSRSNYGYTF | TRBV18 | NA | TRBJ1-2 | NA